This is a list of T cell receptor beta chains from one sample in a study of CD8 T cells in Susac syndrome. Each CDR3 protein is one row after TCRdb ran MiXCR on the immunoSEQ multiplex PCR reads. Of some 240,000 distinct CDR3 sequences listed, about 96% are singletons. Material for sequencing was CD4+ T cells from PBMCs. Receptor source: a human donor with Susac syndrome. Each CDR3 is given with its conserved first and last residue. A D gene is named only where the DNA matches it firmly. Rows may omit the clone size; those that give it use once, few, many or a size class.

D | J | V | size | DNA | CDR3
TRBD2 | TRBJ2-1 | TRBV29-1 | NA | TGCAGCGTTGGGAGAGCGGGAGGGCCCGGGTCCTACAATGAGCAGTTCTTC | CSVGRAGGPGSYNEQFF
TRBD2 | TRBJ2-7 | TRBV18 | NA | TGTGCCAGCTCACCCCAGGGAGGGGATACCTACGAGCAGTACTTC | CASSPQGGDTYEQYF
TRBD2 | TRBJ2-5 | TRBV29-1 | NA | TGCAGCGTCCGAGGACTAGCGCCACAAGAGACCCAGTACTTC | CSVRGLAPQETQYF
NA | TRBJ2-3 | TRBV20-1 | once | TGCAGTGCTAGTATGTCTGCTAGCACAGATACGCAGTATTTT | CSASMSASTDTQYF
TRBD1 | TRBJ2-7 | TRBV6-5 | NA | TGTGCCAGCAGCCTCGGGACAGGGAACTACGAGCAGTACTTC | CASSLGTGNYEQYF
NA | TRBJ2-3 | TRBV20-1 | NA | TGCAGTGCTAGTCCTCCCTTGGATACGCAGTATTTT | CSASPPLDTQYF
NA | TRBJ2-1 | TRBV6-5 | NA | TGTGCCAGCAGTTACTCGATCACTCCGGGAGTTGAAAAGTTCTTC | CASSYSITPGVEKFF
NA | TRBJ1-5 | TRBV4-2 | NA | TGTGCCAGCAGCACTTCAGGGGATCAGCCCCAGCATTTT | CASSTSGDQPQHF
NA | TRBJ2-5 | TRBV18 | once | TGTGCCAGCTCACCACCTGCAGCGCAAGAGACCCAGTACTTC | CASSPPAAQETQYF
NA | TRBJ1-2 | TRBV30 | NA | TGTGCCTGGCCCGGGGGCAAGGCAGGCTATGGCTACACCTTC | CAWPGGKAGYGYTF
TRBD1 | TRBJ2-7 | TRBV5-6 | NA | TGTGCCAGCAGCTTGTTGGACAGGGATAACTACGAGCAGTACTTC | CASSLLDRDNYEQYF
NA | TRBJ2-7 | TRBV7-9 | NA | TGTGCCACGGACAGCCCCTACGAGCAGTACTTC | CATDSPYEQYF
NA | TRBJ2-5 | TRBV4-1 | NA | TGCGCCAGCAGCCAAACCCGGGGTCTCCAAGAGACCCAGTACTTC | CASSQTRGLQETQYF
NA | TRBJ2-7 | TRBV3-1 | NA | TGTGCCAGCAGCCCGGCCGGGACGGAGACCTACGAGCAGTACTTC | CASSPAGTETYEQYF
NA | TRBJ2-2 | TRBV14 | NA | TGTGCCAGCAGCCGGAATAGGGACGGGGAGCTGTTTTTT | CASSRNRDGELFF
NA | TRBJ2-7 | TRBV12-3/TRBV12-4 | NA | TGTGCCAGCAGTCCCCCAGGGGCACTCGCTAAGGGCGAGCAGTACTTC | CASSPPGALAKGEQYF
NA | TRBJ2-2 | TRBV30 | NA | TGTGCCTGGAGTGTAACGAGCGTGGGCACCGGGGAGCTGTTTTTT | CAWSVTSVGTGELFF
NA | TRBJ2-7 | TRBV12-3/TRBV12-4 | NA | TGTGCCAGCAGTTTAGGTGGTGCGGGAGAGCAGTACTTC | CASSLGGAGEQYF
TRBD1 | TRBJ2-5 | TRBV19 | NA | TGTGCCAGTAGTAACGGGACAGGGCGGCAAGAGACCCAGTACTTC | CASSNGTGRQETQYF
TRBD1 | TRBJ2-2 | TRBV4-2 | NA | TGTGCCAGCAGCCAGGGGACAGTCAACACCGGGGAGCTGTTTTTT | CASSQGTVNTGELFF
NA | TRBJ2-1 | TRBV20-1 | NA | TGCAGTGCTCTCGGGAAAACGGACAATGAGCAGTTCTTC | CSALGKTDNEQFF
TRBD1 | TRBJ2-1 | TRBV9 | NA | TGTGCCAGCAGCCCAACAGGGACAGGCGCCAATGAGCAGTTCTTC | CASSPTGTGANEQFF
NA | TRBJ2-1 | TRBV20-1 | NA | TGCAGTGCTAGAGATTGGGCCGGGTTCAATGAGCAGTTCTTC | CSARDWAGFNEQFF
NA | TRBJ1-5 | TRBV20-1 | NA | TGCAGTGCTAGGCCGGGGGGAAATAGCAATCAGCCCCAGCATTTT | CSARPGGNSNQPQHF
NA | TRBJ1-1 | TRBV28 | once | TGTGCCAGCAGTTTATGGGGGACCTCAGGGGACACTGAAGCTTTCTTT | CASSLWGTSGDTEAFF
TRBD1 | TRBJ2-3 | TRBV20-1 | NA | TGCAGTGCCAACAGACAGGGAAACACAGATACGCAGTATTTT | CSANRQGNTDTQYF
TRBD2 | TRBJ2-7 | TRBV4-1 | NA | TGCGCCAGCAGCCAAGAGTGGACTAGCGGGAACTCCTACGAGCAGTACTTC | CASSQEWTSGNSYEQYF
NA | TRBJ2-5 | TRBV3-1 | NA | TGTGCCAGCAGCCAAGATGTTGGAGGGGAACAAGAGACCCAGTACTTC | CASSQDVGGEQETQYF
NA | TRBJ2-7 | TRBV3-1 | NA | TGTGCCAGCAGCCAAGAGCTCAGGGAGCAGTACTTC | CASSQELREQYF
NA | TRBJ2-1 | TRBV12-3/TRBV12-4 | NA | TGTGCCAGCAGTTACCTGACTCACCAACATGAGCAGTTCTTC | CASSYLTHQHEQFF
NA | TRBJ2-3 | TRBV29-1 | NA | TGCAGCGTGGTGGAGGGGGGGGATACGCAGTATTTT | CSVVEGGDTQYF